This TCR beta chain was sequenced in a study of regulatory T cells in long-lasting Graves disease (dated by TCRdb to about 2021). Concerning the study at large: Antithyroid drugs had been taken for less than 3 months by newly diagnosed Graves' disease patients. Patients with persistent Graves' disease were compared with patients with newly diagnosed Graves' disease using TCR sequencing and RNA sequencing of peripheral blood. The study was registered as a clinical trial and conducted in China. A total of about 33 samples were covered by TCR sequencing, comprising approximately 13 persistent and 20 newly diagnosed Graves' disease patients. The study at large found these results: Only the TCR beta chain was sequenced and analyzed. The study examined only peripheral blood because the primary lesion, thyroid tissue, could not be accessed. Persistent disease showed preferential use of TRBV28, TRBJ1-2 and TRBJ2-5, whereas newly diagnosed disease favored TRBV20-1 and TRBJ2-1. The authors acknowledged the small sample size as a limitation that may reduce accuracy. Patients with persistent disease shared more public clonotypes (about 2,500) than newly diagnosed patients did (966). Compared with newly diagnosed patients, persistent Graves' disease patients had lower TCR Shannon entropy and fewer highly expanded clones, which suggests clonal expansion.

V lost 2 bases and J lost 0 bases; the stretch between them is 15 bases long. The CDR3 runs 17 residues from the cysteine to the phenylalanine. The only DNA kept is the CDR3, 51 bases in frame from the first base. CDR1 SGDLS and CDR2 YYNGEE were looked up in the germline V gene. Library construction relied on multiplex PCR. TCRdb shows the sequencer as Illumina HiSeq 4000. CDR3 regions were amplified by Arm-PCR with iRepertoire HTBI primers to construct TCR beta libraries. Before sequencing, the PCR products underwent gel purification. As for the authors' bioinformatics: Gene usage analysis of CDR3 amino acid clonotypes used the 55 to 65 TRBV and 14 to 15 TRBJ segments found across samples. COPE and FqMerger were used to merge the filtered high-quality paired reads into contigs. BLAST was used to align contigs to IMGT TRBV, TRBD and TRBJ reference genes, with CDR3 defined following IMGT. Any clonotype with a frequency above 0.1% was classified as a highly expanded clone. Shannon entropy was used to measure repertoire diversity, and the Gini coefficient was used to measure V-J evenness. Clonotypes shared by more than one individual were considered public. In TCRdb, the public reads were trimmed at Q25 with fastp and aligned with MiXCR, with productive beta chains retained. Rows are unified per CDR3 protein, each entry keeping the most common DNA and genes. The V and J calls and clone size come from TCRdb's table, not from the authors' own analysis. This sample comprises 350,000 to 500,000 distinct CDR3 sequences, 12% to 15% of them detected only once. The top ten constitute approximately 15% of the sample.

This clonotype occurred a few times. This clone's antigen is unknown. Within one base of it there is no much larger clone, and no base qualities were kept. The sample's time point label, in plain terms: newly diagnosed GD, antithyroid drugs for less than 3 months. RNA was extracted from PBMCs in TRIzol for both TCR sequencing and RNA sequencing. Graves' disease was diagnosed according to American Thyroid Association guidelines. Recruitment of patients was carried out at an endocrinology department in Xi'an, China. From each patient, 8 to 10 milliliters of peripheral blood was collected into an EDTA anticoagulant tube. PBMCs were isolated by Ficoll Paque Plus density gradient separation without further T cell sorting. An Agilent 2100 Bioanalyzer and agarose gel were used to check RNA quality, while a NanoDrop 2000 measured RNA concentration. This sample was also put to use in a study of T cells in Graves' hyperthyroidism and ophthalmopathy. The second investigation adds: A patient counted as having stable Graves' hyperthyroidism if no progression to ophthalmopathy occurred over 18 months of follow-up. Hyperthyroidism patients were aged 18 to 65 years and newly diagnosed, with disease duration of less than 2 months. Any patient with an uncontrolled infection, another autoimmune disease, pregnancy or lactation was excluded. Diagnoses were based on clinical symptoms, serum thyroxine and TRAb, thyroid ultrasound and orbital computed tomography. The TCR CDR3 was subjected to a first round of RT-PCR using the HTBI primer set and the Qiagen OneStep RT-PCR kit. Most expanded thyroid clonotypes (frequency above 0.001) were also found in blood, which suggests that blood repertoires may mirror thyroid immune responses. A 13 V-J signature model separated ophthalmopathy from stable hyperthyroidism, with roughly 88% sensitivity and about 81% specificity in cross-validation and 80%/75% in testing. In validation, the model predicted progression to ophthalmopathy with about 71% sensitivity and less than 80% specificity, a median of 6.5 months before onset. A discovery cohort of roughly 100 patients, roughly 45 with Graves' ophthalmopathy and more than 55 with stable Graves' hyperthyroidism, was used to find distinguishing TCR V-J signatures. Whether ophthalmopathy could be predicted prospectively was tested in an independent validation cohort made up of under 20 hyperthyroidism patients plus 17 patients who later progressed to ophthalmopathy. The 85 to 100 discovery patients were randomly split 7:3 into training and test sets. Thyroid tissue and blood T-cell repertoires from over 5 Graves' hyperthyroidism patients were also compared in the study. After sampling, hyperthyroidism patients received methimazole starting at 30 mg daily, and ophthalmopathy patients received high-dose intravenous methylprednisolone. Libraries were constructed in a second round of multiplex PCR, after which size selection and purification were carried out. Paired-end sequencing of the libraries was performed with 100 bp reads on an Illumina HiSeq2000. SOAPnuke was used to process the raw data, with reads discarded if the reads contained adapters or uncalled bases, had a mean Phred below 15, or lacked an exact constant-primer or identifier match. High-quality paired reads were merged using COPE v1.2.5, and each unique nucleotide sequence was defined as a clonotype. MiTCR v1.1 was used to align the clonotypes against IMGT TRBV, TRBD and TRBJ reference segments. The analysis was restricted to V-J combinations with a frequency above 0.0001, which together covered just over 98% of the repertoires. A TCS score was defined as the ratio of F50 (clonal expansion) to E x V (chaos), with BLOSUM62-based TCRdist applied between CDR3 peptides within each V-J. Welch's t-statistics and random forest reduced around 510 V-J features to roughly 13, which were used in a naive Bayes classifier (R e1071). Sample size was not statistically predetermined, and blinding of investigators to group allocation was not performed. TCR Vbeta CDR3 sequencing of 130 to 150 peripheral blood samples (under 45 ophthalmopathy, about 74 hyperthyroidism and approximately 17 progressor patients) is reported in the paper.

The rearranged chain carries TRBV9 and TRBJ2-1; TRBD2 is possibly the D segment (5 matching bases). The sequenced sample was peripheral blood mononuclear cells (PBMCs), obtained at new diagnosis, from a patient treated with antithyroid drugs. This receptor was taken from a woman in her forties or fifties with Graves disease. Donor details come from another sample of the same person, matched by shared clones. The base sequence is TGTGCCAGCAGCGTTTGGAGGCTCCCGAGCTCCTACAATGAGCAGTTCTTC. Its coded protein is CASSVWRLPSSYNEQFF. Beyond the CDR3, the reference TRBV9 and TRBJ2-1 genes provide the residues; the full variable domain reads: DSGVTQTPKHLITATGQRVTLRCSPRSGDLSVYWYQQSLDQGLQFLIQYYNGEERAKGNILERFSAQQFPDLHSELNLSSLELGDSALYFCASSVWRLPSSYNEQFFGPGTRLTVL.